What follows is one T cell receptor (beta chain) and its context. Its antigen is currently unknown. The time point was: pre-sensitization, week 0. Treatment defined: therapeutic diphenylcyclopropenone sensitization with weekly scalp DPC. There are 14 residues in the CDR3. The V and J ends lost 6 bases and 2 bases respectively, with 12 bases between them. Per the germline V gene, CDR1 is KGHSH and CDR2 is LQKENI. TCRdb ran MiXCR on the RACE reads and lists one entry per CDR3 protein. The sample consists of approximately 60,000 distinct CDR3 sequences, around 10% of them appearing once. The sample comes from a study of human T cells and chemical hapten exposure. For the study at large: Sensitization was performed using 2% DPC on a roughly 2 cm by roughly 2 cm upper inner arm skin site.

Findings of the study overall: Sensitizing to DPC left TCRs with a frequency above 1 in 1000 unaltered.

The origin of this receptor is a man aged 35 to 55 with alopecia areata. Some clones in this sample may be carry-over from other donors' samples. The material was whole blood, obtained in connection with sensitization to the hapten diphenylcyclopropenone (DPC). J is TRBJ2-3 and V is TRBV18; D might be TRBD2 (6 bases). CDR3 nucleotides: TGTGCCAGCTCCCTGGCTAGCGTCACAGATACGCAGTATTTT. This encodes CASSLASVTDTQYF.